This TCR beta chain is drawn from a study of T cells in tuberculosis. At the level of the study: This South African cohort compared adolescents with or without latent tuberculosis against adults with active tuberculosis.

At study entry, adolescents had tuberculin skin tests and IGRA screening. Study outcomes and limitations: GEM motif frequencies gave approximately 70% accuracy; the GMM repertoire gave 85% to 90%. The TCR-beta difference was not significant; alpha differences partly reflected length.

Concerning this clone itself: Its antigen is not identified.

Some clones are missing from TCRdb's copy, which holds only in-frame ones; the method was immunoSEQ multiplex PCR. The data contain about 33,000 clones, around 90% of them seen just once; the ten biggest clones take up around 7.7%. With 3 bases removed from V and 3 bases from J, the gap between germline ends came to 12 bases. The CDR3 runs to 15 residues. Germline V gives CDR1 MNHNS, CDR2 SASEGT. The rearrangement joins TRBV6-1 to TRBJ1-5; a weak D match, TRBD1 (6 bases). This receptor was identified in a donor under 30 with latent tuberculosis or without tuberculosis infection. Some clones in this sample may be carry-over from other donors' samples. Sequencing was performed on PBMCs. The CDR3 protein is CASSDYGQNNQPQHF. CDR3 in DNA: TGTGCCAGCAGTGACTATGGACAGAACAATCAGCCCCAGCATTTT.